The 23 T cell receptor beta chains reported below all come from one sample, sequenced in a study of CD8 T cells in ankylosing spondylitis. Study-wide points: Ankylosing spondylitis blood seemed to carry a telltale TCR beta motif made of several highly homologous variants.

Their antigens remain unidentified. In TCRdb, the 5' RACE reads were re-called with MiXCR into one record per CDR3 protein. This sample carries 500,000 or so distinct CDR3 sequences, 5.3% of them seen once, and the ten largest clones take around 3.4%. The sample consisted of blood, either unsorted or a sorted T cell fraction (not recorded which). These receptors came from a male donor with ankylosing spondylitis.

In this sample, this clonotype turned up a few times. The gene calls are TRBV20-1 and TRBJ1-5; possibly TRBD1 for D (6 bases). The germline V and J ends were trimmed by 6 bases and 8 bases, with 20 bases remaining between them. Germline V gene sequence: CDR1 DFQATT, CDR2 SNEGSKA (reference sequence). The CDR3 loop spans 14 amino acids. The DNA of the CDR3 is TGCAGTGCCAAGGGGACACCGGGTGGAGAGCCCCAGCATTTT. Its protein is CSAKGTPGGEPQHF.

The table lists this clonotype with a few counts. The chain couples TRBV7-9 to TRBJ2-5; possibly TRBD1 or TRBD2 for D (6 bases each). Deletions cut 6 bases from V and 5 bases from J, with 16 bases between. The CDR3 length is 14 residues. Per germline, CDR1 SEHNR and CDR2 FQNEAQ (reference sequence). As DNA, the CDR3 is TGTGCCAGCAGAAGGGGGGACGCCCGGGAGACCCAGTACTTC. Translated, it gives CASRRGDARETQYF.

This clonotype was seen at least ten times. The CDR3 bases are TGTGCCATTAAGGACAGACGATTTTTGACAAAACAAGAGACCCAGTACTTC. Translated, it gives CAIKDRRFLTKQETQYF. The chain couples TRBV21-1 to TRBJ2-5; the table's TRBD1 call for D was not verified on the DNA. TRBV21-1 is reported as a pseudogene. The length of the CDR3 is 17 residues.

This clonotype has ten or more counts. The V call is TRBV20-1, the J call TRBJ2-7; D not certain. The CDR3 runs 13 residues. V lost 4 bases to trimming and J lost 3 bases, with 13 bases between them. Germline loops: CDR1 DFQATT, CDR2 SNEGSKA (reference sequence). CDR3 sequence: CSAKTPPGYEQYF. The CDR3 DNA sequence: TGCAGTGCTAAGACACCCCCTGGCTACGAGCAGTACTTC.

This clonotype was observed many times. The chain carries TRBV14 and TRBJ2-5, with a possible D match to TRBD2 (5 bases). V lost 1 base, J lost 4 bases, and 7 bases lay in between. This CDR3 has 13 amino acids. CDR1 and CDR2 (germline): SGHDN, FVKESK. The CDR3 DNA follows: TGTGCCAGCAGCCAAGCGGGGATAGAGACCCAGTACTTC. Translated: CASSQAGIETQYF.

This clonotype appeared many times. The J gene is TRBJ2-7, the V gene TRBV5-6; D is undetermined. Trimming took off 3 bases at V and 2 bases at J, with 12 bases between the two ends. This CDR3 spans 14 amino acids. The germline V gene encodes CDR1 SGHDT and CDR2 YYEEEE. The CDR3 spells CASSWRKTTYEQYF. In nucleotides, the CDR3 is TGTGCCAGCAGCTGGCGCAAGACAACCTACGAGCAGTACTTC. Drawing the rest from reference TRBV5-6 and TRBJ2-7, the complete variable domain is DAGVTQSPTHLIKTRGQQVTLRCSPKSGHDTVSWYQQALGQGPQFIFQYYEEEERQRGNFPDRFSGHQFPNYSSELNVNALLLGDSALYLCASSWRKTTYEQYFGPGTRLTVT.

V and J are TRBV7-8 and TRBJ2-3, with D unresolved. Trimming took 4 bases from V and 2 from J, leaving 16 bases between them. Germline V gene sequence: CDR1 SGHVS, CDR2 FQNEAQ. The CDR3 is 16 amino acids. The CDR3 spells CASSSRTVKDTDTQYF. For the CDR3, the DNA is TGTGCCAGCAGCTCCAGGACGGTCAAGGACACAGATACGCAGTATTTT.

In its sample, this clonotype was seen a few times. The V and J genes are TRBV6-2 or TRBV6-3 and TRBJ2-2, with 7 bases aligning to TRBD2. CDR1 MNHEY and CDR2 SVGEGT come from the germline V gene. J lost 3 bases, V lost 2 bases, and 3 bases had no gene match. This CDR3 region has 15 residues. The CDR3 spells CASSYPSGYTGELFF. CDR3 sequence (DNA): TGTGCCAGCAGTTACCCTAGCGGATACACCGGGGAGCTGTTTTTT.

This clonotype came up many times. This rearrangement joins TRBV3-1 to TRBJ2-7, with TRBD1 identical over 7 bases. V was clipped by 3 bases and J by 5 bases; unmatched bases: 19. Germline-derived CDR1 and CDR2 are LGHDT and YNNKEL (reference sequence). The CDR3 consists of 18 residues. The CDR3 loop is CASSHIKPYRQGHNEQYF. The CDR3 coding sequence is TGTGCCAGCAGCCACATCAAGCCTTATAGACAGGGACACAACGAGCAGTACTTC.

This clonotype was seen many times. This chain links TRBV20-1 with TRBJ2-7; the match to TRBD2 covers 11 bases. From germline, CDR1 is DFQATT and CDR2 SNEGSKA (reference sequence). After removal of 2 bases from V and 7 bases from J, the junction contained 13 bases not matched to a gene. The CDR3 length is 16 residues. CDR3 nucleotides: TGCAGTGCTAGATCTAGCGGGAGGAACCTATTAGGGGAGCAGTACTTC. Protein: CSARSSGRNLLGEQYF.

In this sample, this clonotype turned up many times. V usage is TRBV12-3 or TRBV12-4 and J usage is TRBJ1-2; weak D call: TRBD1 (6 bases). There are 14 residues in the CDR3. Deletions cut 6 bases from V and 3 bases from J, with 14 bases between. The CDR3 spells CASRHRVQDYGYTF. CDR3 coding DNA: TGTGCCAGCAGACACAGGGTTCAGGACTATGGCTACACCTTC.

This clonotype was recorded many times. The CDR3 DNA reads as TGCGCCAGCAGATACAGGGGGCGGATCACAGATACGCAGTATTTT. Its protein is CASRYRGRITDTQYF. The chain couples TRBV5-1 to TRBJ2-3, with 9 bases lining up with TRBD1. The CDR3 totals 15 residues. Germline V gene lookup returns CDR1 SGHRS and CDR2 YFSETQ. V lost 5 bases to trimming and J lost 2 bases; unmatched junction nucleotides: 6.

This clonotype was detected ten times or more. The chain couples TRBV10-3 to TRBJ2-3; 8 bases agree with TRBD2. V shed 4 bases and J 1 base; nucleotides not matched to a gene: 4. The CDR3 covers 15 residues. Germline V gene data show CDR1 as ENHRY and CDR2 as SYGVKD. CDR3 sequence reads: CAISVREGGTDTQYF. The DNA for the CDR3 is TGTGCCATCAGTGTCCGGGAGGGCGGCACAGATACGCAGTATTTT.

The chain links TRBV5-1 to TRBJ2-1; 9 bases are a match to TRBD1. Trimming removed 0 bases from V and 3 bases from J; junction bases left unmatched: 4. Looked up from germline, CDR1 is SGHRS and CDR2 is YFSETQ. The CDR3 extends over 16 amino acids. CDR3 in DNA: TGCGCCAGCAGCTTGGGTGGGGGACAGGGCTACAATGAGCAGTTCTTC. Translation gives CASSLGGGQGYNEQFF.

There are many counts of this clonotype. This chain uses TRBV15 with TRBJ2-1; D unclear. The CDR3 runs to 17 residues. CDR1 and CDR2 (germline): LNHNV, YYDKDF (reference sequence). The V gene lost 2 bases and the J gene lost 0 bases, with 14 bases spanning the gap. CDR3: CATSRPPTVSSYNEQFF. DNA of the CDR3: TGTGCCACCAGCAGACCTCCGACCGTAAGCTCCTACAATGAGCAGTTCTTC.

This clonotype appeared many times. The chain recombines TRBV20-1 with TRBJ1-1; D gene uncertain. Germline loops: CDR1 DFQATT, CDR2 SNEGSKA (reference sequence). V shed 3 bases and J shed 5 bases, with 13 bases lying between them. CDR3 length: 13 residues. CDR3: CSASMWAATEAFF. The CDR3 DNA sequence: TGCAGTGCTAGCATGTGGGCAGCGACTGAAGCTTTCTTT.

The chain combines TRBV11-2 with TRBJ2-1; no clear D gene. This CDR3 spans 12 amino acids. Germline loops: CDR1 SGHAT, CDR2 FQNNGV. Deletions cut 1 base from V and 15 bases from J, with 13 bases between. In DNA form, the CDR3 reads TGTGCCAGCAGCTTAGTTATAGAGTCAAGGTTCTTC. This translates into CASSLVIESRFF.

As for this clonotype: This may stem from a read error, because a much larger clone lies one nucleotide away. The CDR3 DNA sequence: TGTGCCAGCAGCTTAGTGGTGGGGGGACCAACCGGGAAGCTGTTTTTT. This codes for CASSLVVGGPTGKLFF. The chain couples TRBV7-2 to TRBJ2-2; TRBD2 might be the D (6 bases). Germline V lookup: CDR1 SGHTA, CDR2 FQGNSA. CDR3 length: 16 residues.

At least ten counts were recorded for this clonotype. The chain links TRBV7-2 to TRBJ2-1, with D uncertain. Between the trimmed V and J ends, which lost 7 bases and 9 bases, there was a span of 22 bases. The CDR3 contains 15 residues. The germline CDR1 and CDR2 sequences are SGHTA and FQGNSA. The CDR3 here is CASTVSPIIRGEQFF. The DNA for the CDR3 is TGTGCCAGCACCGTCTCTCCGATCATACGCGGTGAGCAGTTCTTC.

This clonotype appeared many times. V and J are TRBV5-1 and TRBJ1-2; 11 bases align to TRBD1. The CDR3 consists of 16 residues. Germline CDR1 reads SGHRS; CDR2 reads YFSETQ. V trimming: 4 bases; J trimming: 5 bases; junction bases outside the gene matches: 10. The CDR3 DNA reads TGCGCCAGCAGCCCATCGGACAGGGGGCAATTTTATGGCTACACCTTC. This encodes CASSPSDRGQFYGYTF. Drawing the rest from reference TRBV5-1 and TRBJ1-2, the complete variable domain is KAGVTQTPRYLIKTRGQQVTLSCSPISGHRSVSWYQQTPGQGLQFLFEYFSETQRNKGNFPGRFSGRQFSNSRSEMNVSTLELGDSALYLCASSPSDRGQFYGYTFGSGTRLTVV.

This clonotype showed up many times. V and J are TRBV24-1 and TRBJ2-5; D is perhaps TRBD2 (6 bases). The V and J ends lost 4 bases and 6 bases respectively, with 17 bases between them. The CDR3 consists of 15 residues. Germline CDR1 and CDR2: KGHDR and SFDVKD. The CDR3 coding sequence is TGTGCCACCAGTGACTCTAGCGAGGACGGCAAGACCCAGTACTTC. As protein: CATSDSSEDGKTQYF.

Many counts were recorded for this clonotype. The rearrangement uses TRBV10-3 and TRBJ2-3; D not certain. V shed 2 bases and J shed 6 bases, with 3 bases lying between them. CDR1 is ENHRY, CDR2 SYGVKD, per germline. This CDR3 spans 11 amino acids. CDR3 DNA: TGTGCCATCAGTGAGGGCGATACGCAGTATTTT. Protein product: CAISEGDTQYF.

This clonotype was detected many times. This chain links TRBV6-6 with TRBJ2-1; 7 nucleotides line up with TRBD2. V was clipped by 3 bases and J by 6 bases; unmatched bases: 2. The CDR3 is made up of 13 amino acids. CDR1 and CDR2 (germline): MNHNY, SVGAGI (reference sequence). The chain's CDR3 is CASSYGGVNEQFF. The CDR3 nucleotides read TGTGCCAGCAGTTATGGGGGGGTCAATGAGCAGTTCTTC.